This T cell receptor (beta chain) was documented in a study of shared clonotypes between healthy human individuals. Points from the study as a whole: In a few donors, around 5% of naive CD4 clonotypes appeared in common. Shared clonotypes across all four donors exceeded non-shared ones in generation probability. An expected dependence of interdonor clonotype sharing on sequencing depth was noted.

Data came from immunoSEQ multiplex PCR; TCRdb stores just in-frame clones and leaves some out. The table lists about 2 million clones, about 94% of them singletons, with around 1% in the top ten. Naive CD8 cells were CD45RO-negative, positively selected for CCR7, excluding terminally differentiated effector memory CD45RA+ cells. There were no recent acute infections or vaccinations among the donors, who were healthy HIV-negative adults. This clone was seen once. Its matching antigen is unknown. This TCR was recovered from a man aged 18 to 30 in good health. What was sequenced was naive CD8+ T cells sorted from blood.

The CDR3 coding sequence is TGTGCCATCAGGGGGTGGGAGAAGAACACTGAAGCTTTCTTT. Its protein product is CAIRGWEKNTEAFF. The chain employs TRBV10-3 and TRBJ1-1, with D uncertain. The V gene lost 6 bases and the J gene lost 1 base, with 12 bases spanning the gap. The CDR3 is 14 amino acids. The germline V gene encodes CDR1 ENHRY and CDR2 SYGVKD.